These 28 T cell receptor beta chains share one sample of origin, sequenced in a study of blood T cell repertoires in COVID-19. Assay: immunoSEQ multiplex PCR; the TCRdb copy retains only in-frame clones and omits some. Of 200,000 or so clones in the sample, more than 70% are singletons; the top ten hold over 15%. The sample taken for sequencing was peripheral blood. The receptors were sampled from a man in his fifties with COVID-19, enrolled during active disease.

The count of this clone is one. The V gene is TRBV6-5, the J gene TRBJ2-2, with 7 nucleotides matching TRBD1. The ends lost 3 bases at V and 2 bases at J; junction bases unmatched: 3. Germline V lookup: CDR1 MNHEY, CDR2 SVGAGI. The CDR3 is made up of 15 amino acids. CDR3 sequence (DNA): TGTGCCAGCAGTTATCGACAGGGCAACACCGGGGAGCTGTTTTTT. Its protein is CASSYRQGNTGELFF.

This chain links TRBV18 with TRBJ1-4, with D unclear. Germline CDR1 KGHSH, CDR2 LQKENI. Trimming took 0 bases from V and 0 from J, leaving 14 bases between them. The CDR3 has 18 amino acids. The CDR3 region has the DNA TGTGCCAGCTCACCACCGACCCCCCGAGGAGCAACTAATGAAAAACTGTTTTTT. This sequence encodes CASSPPTPRGATNEKLFF.

This clone was observed a single time. This rearrangement joins TRBV7-3 to TRBJ1-1; TRBD1 aligns across 8 bases. Germline lookup yields CDR1 SGHTA and CDR2 FQGTGA. The V segment lost 5 bases and the J segment 4 bases; nucleotides outside the gene matches: 6. The CDR3 consists of 14 residues. The CDR3 sequence is CASSLQGVGTEAFF. CDR3 nucleotide sequence: TGTGCCAGCAGCCTACAGGGGGTGGGCACTGAAGCTTTCTTT.

This clone was counted a few times. The V and J genes are TRBV7-2 and TRBJ1-2; a weak D match, TRBD1 (5 bases). Germline CDR1 and CDR2: SGHTA and FQGNSA. The CDR3 sequence is 13 residues long. V lost 4 bases to trimming and J lost 4 bases, with 10 bases between them. The chain's CDR3 is CASSSRVFYGYTF. In DNA form, the CDR3 reads TGTGCCAGCAGCTCCAGGGTCTTCTATGGCTACACCTTC.

V gene TRBV27 combines with J gene TRBJ2-1, with 8 nucleotides matching TRBD2. This CDR3 has 15 residues. Per the germline V gene, CDR1 is MNHEY and CDR2 is SMNVEV (reference sequence). Trimming cost V 4 bases and J 4 bases; bases outside gene matches: 6. In DNA form, the CDR3 reads TGTGCCAGCAGTTCAATAGCGGGGCAGTACAATGAGCAGTTCTTC. Protein product: CASSSIAGQYNEQFF.

This sequence joins TRBV29-1 and TRBJ2-3; D unresolved. CDR3 length: 14 amino acids. Per the germline V gene, CDR1 is SQVTM and CDR2 is ANQGSEA. The V end lost 2 bases, the J end lost 7 bases, and 16 bases lay between the germline ends. CDR3 residues: CSVEIFPNPYTQYF. Here the CDR3 DNA reads TGCAGCGTTGAAATTTTTCCTAACCCCTATACGCAGTATTTT.

This clone was seen more than once but under ten times. The V and J genes are TRBV4-1 and TRBJ1-1; D is unresolved. The V end was cut by 7 bases, the J end by 4 bases, with 16 bases between. The CDR3 runs 14 residues. Germline-derived CDR1 and CDR2 are MGHRA and YSYEKL. CDR3 sequence (DNA): TGCGCCAGCAAAGTAGGAGCGGGGAGCACTGAAGCTTTCTTT. Its protein is CASKVGAGSTEAFF.

This clone has only a few counts. The V and J genes are TRBV3-1 (or the pseudogene TRBV3-2) and TRBJ1-5, with TRBD1 matching 7 bases. Germline trimming cut 1 base from V and 6 bases from J; bases unmatched to any gene: 6. Germline assignment: CDR1 LGHDT and CDR2 YNNKEL (reference sequence). There are 15 residues in the CDR3. CDR3 bases: TGTGCCAGCAGCCAAGCCCAGGGGGTGGGTCAGCCCCAGCATTTT. Translating it yields CASSQAQGVGQPQHF.

This clone was seen just once. The chain links TRBV29-1 to TRBJ1-2; D call uncertain. Trimming cost V 6 bases and J 1 base, with 15 bases left between them. Looked up from germline, CDR1 is SQVTM and CDR2 is ANQGSEA. The CDR3 contains 14 residues. CDR3 bases: TGCAGCGTCCAGCTTCACGGCGGTAACTATGGCTACACCTTC. This sequence encodes CSVQLHGGNYGYTF.

This sequence joins TRBV20-1 and TRBJ1-4; 7 positions match TRBD1. The CDR3 loop spans 16 amino acids. V lost 3 bases to trimming and J lost 6 bases; unmatched junction nucleotides: 13. Germline assignment: CDR1 DFQATT and CDR2 SNEGSKA (reference sequence). CDR3 in DNA: TGCAGTGCTAGTGGGGAGTCCGGGACAGTTCATGAAAAACTGTTTTTT. Its protein is CSASGESGTVHEKLFF.

The rearrangement uses TRBV6-2 or TRBV6-3 and TRBJ2-1, with a tentative D call TRBD2 (7 bases). V was cut by 5 bases and J by 2 bases, with 10 bases left in between. The length of the CDR3 is 14 residues. Germline assignment: CDR1 MNHEY and CDR2 SVGEGT. CDR3 nucleotide sequence: TGTGCCAGCAGTGGGGGGGGCACCTACAATGAGCAGTTCTTC. Amino acids: CASSGGGTYNEQFF.

This chain joins TRBV5-6 and TRBJ2-1; TRBD1 matches at 7 bases. V gave up 5 bases and J gave up 2 bases; unmatched junction bases: 4. The germline V gene has CDR1 SGHDT and CDR2 YYEEEE. The CDR3 is 14 residues long. CDR3 in amino acids: CASRQGQTYNEQFF. The CDR3 DNA sequence: TGTGCCAGCAGACAGGGACAGACCTACAATGAGCAGTTCTTC. Together with reference TRBV5-6 and TRBJ2-1, the CDR3 gives the full variable domain: DAGVTQSPTHLIKTRGQQVTLRCSPKSGHDTVSWYQQALGQGPQFIFQYYEEEERQRGNFPDRFSGHQFPNYSSELNVNALLLGDSALYLCASRQGQTYNEQFFGPGTRLTVL.

The chain carries TRBV6-5 and TRBJ2-7; D is uncertain. This CDR3 contains 14 residues. Germline lookup yields CDR1 MNHEY and CDR2 SVGAGI. The V and J ends lost 0 bases and 0 bases respectively, with 6 bases between them. The CDR3 is CASSYSAASYEQYF. The CDR3 DNA follows: TGTGCCAGCAGTTACTCCGCGGCCTCCTACGAGCAGTACTTC.

The V call is TRBV18, the J call TRBJ2-1; 14 nucleotides agree with TRBD2. This CDR3 is built from 15 residues. Germline CDR1 is KGHSH and CDR2 is LQKENI. The V gene end was trimmed by 3 bases and the J gene end by 6 bases; junction bases not matched to a gene: 1. CDR3 in amino acids: CASSPGTSGSNEQFF. Written as DNA, the CDR3 is TGTGCCAGCTCACCCGGGACTAGCGGGAGCAATGAGCAGTTCTTC.

The chain recombines TRBV29-1 with TRBJ1-2; unclear D gene. V was pared by 6 bases and J by 4 bases, with 12 bases between. The CDR3 has 12 residues. Germline V lookup: CDR1 SQVTM, CDR2 ANQGSEA. CDR3 coding DNA: TGCAGCGTAGCTGACACCACCTATGGCTACACCTTC. Encoded protein: CSVADTTYGYTF. Full variable domain (rest looked up from reference TRBV29-1 and TRBJ1-2): SAVISQKPSRDICQRGTSLTIQCQVDSQVTMMFWYRQQPGQSLTLIATANQGSEATYESGFVIDKFPISRPNLTFSTLTVSNMSPEDSSIYLCSVADTTYGYTFGSGTRLTVV.

The chain joins TRBV11-3 to TRBJ1-2, with D possibly matching TRBD1 (6 bases). Germline V gene sequence: CDR1 SGHNT, CDR2 YENEEA. This CDR3 has 17 amino acids. Between the trimmed V and J ends, which lost 1 base and 5 bases, there was a span of 20 bases. The CDR3 DNA reads as TGTGCCAGCAGCTTAGGAGAGGGGGGGGTATGGGATTATGGCTACACCTTC. Translating gives CASSLGEGGVWDYGYTF.

The V gene is TRBV7-3, the J gene TRBJ2-7, with 7 bases aligning to TRBD1. The CDR3 is made up of 14 amino acids. Germline trimming cut 5 bases from V and 5 bases from J; bases unmatched to any gene: 9. Germline CDR1 and CDR2: SGHTA and FQGTGA. The DNA for the CDR3 is TGTGCCAGCAGCCCCGGGGACAGCATTGACGAGCAGTACTTC. Protein sequence: CASSPGDSIDEQYF.

This sequence joins TRBV12-2 and TRBJ2-2; the table's D call TRBD2 went unverified against the DNA. TRBV12-2 is recorded as a pseudogene. The CDR3 is 18 amino acids. In nucleotides, the CDR3 is TGTGCAAGTCGCTTAGCCCCCGACGTGCCTAGTCGGGCCGGGGAGCTGTTTTTT. Translated: CASRLAPDVPSRAGELFF.

The rearrangement uses TRBV30 and TRBJ2-5, with TRBD2 matching over 9 bases. V lost 7 bases to trimming and J lost 5 bases; unmatched junction nucleotides: 5. The CDR3 length is 12 residues. Per germline, CDR1 GTSNPN and CDR2 SVGIG (reference sequence). The CDR3 region is CASAGGHETQYF. The CDR3 nucleotides read TGTGCCTCGGCGGGGGGGCATGAGACCCAGTACTTC.

Points on this clone: The junction departs from germline at one end; a sequencing error may be responsible. V and J are TRBV7-7 and TRBJ2-3, with TRBD2 matching over 7 bases. Germline CDR1 reads SSHAT; CDR2 reads FNYEAQ (reference sequence). This CDR3 contains 15 residues. In DNA, the CDR3 is TGTGCTAGCAGCTCGAGCGGGACCGCCACAGATACGCAGTATTTT. Translation gives CASSSSGTATDTQYF. The full variable domain, in which reference TRBV7-7 and TRBJ2-3 provide the parts outside the CDR3, is GAGVSQSPRYKVTKRGQDVTLRCDPISSHATLYWYQQALGQGPEFLTYFNYEAQPDKSGLPSDRFSAERPEGSISTLTIQRTEQRDSAMYRCASSSSGTATDTQYFGPGTRLTVL.

V gene TRBV3-1 (or the pseudogene TRBV3-2) combines with J gene TRBJ2-7; 8 nucleotides line up with TRBD1. The CDR3 covers 16 residues. V gave up 0 bases and J gave up 4 bases; unmatched junction bases: 8. Germline loops: CDR1 LGHDT, CDR2 YNNKEL (reference sequence). The CDR3 protein is CASSQDPRRQGYEQYF. The CDR3 DNA sequence: TGTGCCAGCAGCCAAGACCCCCGACGACAGGGGTACGAGCAGTACTTC.

The CDR3 is CASSSPTRGEQYF. DNA for the CDR3: TGTGCCAGCAGCTCCCCTACTAGAGGCGAGCAGTACTTC. The chain employs TRBV7-8 and TRBJ2-7; D possibly corresponds to TRBD2 (5 bases). The CDR3 length is 13 residues. Trimming shortened V by 4 bases and J by 6 bases, and 13 bases separated the two germline ends. The germline gives CDR1 SGHVS, CDR2 FQNEAQ.

This chain connects TRBV18 to TRBJ2-2; weak D call: TRBD2 (5 bases). The V gene's germline CDR1 is KGHSH and CDR2 LQKENI. Trimming shortened V by 4 bases and J by 9 bases, and 12 bases separated the two germline ends. There are 13 residues in the CDR3. DNA for the CDR3: TGTGCCAGCTCACTGACTGAGGGCTGGGAGCTGTTTTTT. Its translation is CASSLTEGWELFF.

The V and J genes are TRBV6-2 or TRBV6-3 and TRBJ1-2, with TRBD1 as a possible D gene (6 bases). Germline V gene lookup returns CDR1 MNHEY and CDR2 SVGEGT. The CDR3 sequence is 15 residues long. V lost 5 bases, J lost 4 bases, and 17 bases lay in between. The CDR3 region is CASSLLLTGVYGYTF. CDR3 DNA sequence: TGTGCCAGCAGTCTACTACTGACAGGTGTCTATGGCTACACCTTC.

The chain links TRBV11-3 to TRBJ2-1; 13 bases match TRBD2. The CDR3 extends over 14 amino acids. CDR1 SGHNT and CDR2 YENEEA come from the germline V gene. J lost 9 bases, V lost 4 bases, and 3 bases had no gene match. The CDR3 DNA reads TGTGCCAGCAGCTCAGGACTAGCGGGGGCTGAGCAGTTCTTC. Protein product: CASSSGLAGAEQFF. The full variable domain, completed using reference TRBV11-3 and TRBJ2-1, is EAGVVQSPRYKIIEKKQPVAFWCNPISGHNTLYWYLQNLGQGPELLIRYENEEAVDDSQLPKDRFSAERLKGVDSTLKIQPAELGDSAVYLCASSSGLAGAEQFFGPGTRLTVL.

Written as DNA, the CDR3 is TGCGCCAGGGGGGGAGGGTCGAATGAGCAGTTCTTC. Its translation is CARGGGSNEQFF. The chain links TRBV10-1 to TRBJ2-1; TRBD2 aligns across 7 bases. Looked up from germline, CDR1 is WNHNN and CDR2 is SYGVQD (reference sequence). Trimming at V came to 9 bases and at J to 7 bases, leaving 6 bases not matched to a gene. The CDR3 runs 12 residues.

In this sample, this clone turned up once. The CDR3 sequence is CATSGGGDTQYF. In nucleotides, the CDR3 is TGTGCCACCAGTGGAGGTGGAGATACGCAGTATTTT. The chain uses TRBV24-1 and TRBJ2-3; unclear D gene. From germline, CDR1 is KGHDR and CDR2 SFDVKD. The CDR3 is 12 amino acids. Trimming cost V 5 bases and J 5 bases, with 7 bases left between them.

J is TRBJ2-5 and V is TRBV3-1 (or the pseudogene TRBV3-2); D is undetermined. The V end was cut by 3 bases, the J end by 5 bases, with 4 bases between. CDR3 length: 11 amino acids. Germline V gene data show CDR1 as LGHDT and CDR2 as YNNKEL (reference sequence). The CDR3 here is CASSQGETQYF. In DNA, the CDR3 is TGTGCCAGCAGCCAGGGCGAGACCCAGTACTTC.